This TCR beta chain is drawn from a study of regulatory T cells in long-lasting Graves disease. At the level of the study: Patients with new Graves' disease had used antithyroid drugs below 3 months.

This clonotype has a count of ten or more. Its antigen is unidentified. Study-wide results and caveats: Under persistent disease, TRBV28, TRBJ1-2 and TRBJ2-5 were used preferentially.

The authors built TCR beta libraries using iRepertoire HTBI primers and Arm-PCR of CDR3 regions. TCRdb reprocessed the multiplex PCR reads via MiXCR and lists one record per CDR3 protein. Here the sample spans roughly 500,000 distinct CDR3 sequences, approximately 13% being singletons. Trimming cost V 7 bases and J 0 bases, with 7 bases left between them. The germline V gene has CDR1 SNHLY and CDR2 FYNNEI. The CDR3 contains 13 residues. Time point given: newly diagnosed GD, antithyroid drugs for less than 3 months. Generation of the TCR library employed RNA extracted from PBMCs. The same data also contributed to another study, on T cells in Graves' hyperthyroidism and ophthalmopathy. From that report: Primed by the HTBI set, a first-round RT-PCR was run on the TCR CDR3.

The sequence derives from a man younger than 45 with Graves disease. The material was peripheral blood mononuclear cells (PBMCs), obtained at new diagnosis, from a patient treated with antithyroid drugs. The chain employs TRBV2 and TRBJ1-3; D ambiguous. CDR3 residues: CASKRFSGNTIYF. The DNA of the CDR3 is TGTGCCAGCAAGAGGTTCTCTGGAAACACCATATATTTT.